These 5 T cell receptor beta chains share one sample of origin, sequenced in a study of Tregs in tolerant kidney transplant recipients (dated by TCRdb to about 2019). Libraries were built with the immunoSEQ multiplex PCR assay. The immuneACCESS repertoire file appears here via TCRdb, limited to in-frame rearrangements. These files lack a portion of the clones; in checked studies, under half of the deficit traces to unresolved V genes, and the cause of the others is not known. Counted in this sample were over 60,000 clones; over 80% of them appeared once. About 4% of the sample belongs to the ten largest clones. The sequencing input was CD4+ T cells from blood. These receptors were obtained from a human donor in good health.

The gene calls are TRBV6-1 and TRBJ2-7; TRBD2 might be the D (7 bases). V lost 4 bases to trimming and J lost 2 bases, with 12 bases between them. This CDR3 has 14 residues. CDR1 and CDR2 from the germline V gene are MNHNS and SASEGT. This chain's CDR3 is CASSVGRGPYEQYF. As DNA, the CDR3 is TGTGCCAGCAGTGTGGGGCGGGGGCCCTACGAGCAGTACTTC.

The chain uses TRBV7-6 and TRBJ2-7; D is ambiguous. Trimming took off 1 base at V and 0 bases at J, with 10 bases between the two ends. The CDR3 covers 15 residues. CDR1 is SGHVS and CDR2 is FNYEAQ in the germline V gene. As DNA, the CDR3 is TGTGCCAGCAGCTTAGATATAGGGTACTCCTACGAGCAGTACTTC. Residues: CASSLDIGYSYEQYF.

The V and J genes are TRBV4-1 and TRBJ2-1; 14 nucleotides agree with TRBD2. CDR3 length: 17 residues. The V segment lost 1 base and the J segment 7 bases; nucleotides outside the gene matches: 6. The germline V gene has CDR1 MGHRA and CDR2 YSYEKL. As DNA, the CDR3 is TGCGCCAGCAGCCAAGGAACCGGGACTAGCGGGAGTAATGAGCAGTTCTTC. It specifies CASSQGTGTSGSNEQFF.

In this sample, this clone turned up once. DNA of the CDR3: TGTGCCAGTTCCCCGCGGGGGAACTCCTACGAGCAGTACTTC. Its translation: CASSPRGNSYEQYF. The genes are TRBV19 and TRBJ2-7; 7 bases fit TRBD2. The CDR3 runs to 14 residues. V trimming: 8 bases; J trimming: 0 bases; junction bases outside the gene matches: 7. Germline loops: CDR1 LNHDA, CDR2 SQIVND (reference sequence).

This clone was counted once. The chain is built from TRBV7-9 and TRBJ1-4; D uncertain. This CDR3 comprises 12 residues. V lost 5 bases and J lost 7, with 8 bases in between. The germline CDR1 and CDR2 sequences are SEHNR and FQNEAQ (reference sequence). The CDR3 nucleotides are TGTGCCAGCAGCGTTGAGGCTGAAAAACTGTTTTTT. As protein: CASSVEAEKLFF.